The 16 T cell receptor beta chains given below trace back to one sample, sequenced in a study of T cell responses to AZD1222 COVID-19 vaccine. Generated by immunoSEQ multiplex PCR, the TCRdb table keeps only in-frame clones and is missing some. Counted here are approximately 220,000 clones, approximately 94% occurring once; the ten biggest clones make up about 1%. Sequences were derived from peripheral blood, sampled on day 0 of MenACWY control vaccination. These receptors all come from an adult in good health.

The chain carries TRBV4-2 and TRBJ1-1; D gene uncertain. Deletions cut 1 base from V and 10 bases from J, with 10 bases between. Germline CDR1 reads LGHNA; CDR2 reads YNFKEQ. The CDR3 has 12 residues. CDR3 residues: CASSQVTEVAFF. CDR3 nucleotides: TGTGCCAGCAGCCAAGTTACCGAGGTAGCTTTCTTT.

The chain couples TRBV7-6 to TRBJ2-5; no clear D gene. CDR3 length equals 12 residues. Germline lookup yields CDR1 SGHVS and CDR2 FNYEAQ. The V and J ends lost 2 bases and 1 base respectively, with 2 bases between them. CDR3 amino acids: CASSLLQETQYF. The CDR3 nucleotides read TGTGCCAGCAGCTTACTCCAAGAGACCCAGTACTTC.

The V call is TRBV2, the J call TRBJ1-5; D possibly corresponds to TRBD1 (5 bases). This CDR3 is built from 14 residues. Germline V gives CDR1 SNHLY, CDR2 FYNNEI. V dropped 3 bases and J dropped 7 bases, with 13 bases sitting between them. This CDR3 is CASSDRGVGQPQHF. The CDR3 DNA is TGTGCCAGCAGTGACAGAGGGGTGGGACAGCCCCAGCATTTT.

This sequence joins TRBV28 and TRBJ1-1, with D maybe TRBD1 (6 bases). The CDR3 is 18 residues long. V was pared by 5 bases and J by 0 bases, with 22 bases between. The V gene's germline CDR1 is MDHEN and CDR2 SYDVKM. CDR3 loop: CASSLKTPDRTLNTEAFF. The CDR3 DNA follows: TGTGCCAGCAGTCTCAAGACCCCGGACAGAACCTTGAACACTGAAGCTTTCTTT.

V is TRBV2 and J is TRBJ2-1; D is unresolved. CDR3 size: 14 residues. CDR1 is SNHLY, CDR2 FYNNEI, per germline. Trimming shortened V by 1 base and J by 4 bases, and 8 bases separated the two germline ends. In DNA form, the CDR3 reads TGTGCCAGCAGTGAAGGGCAGGCATACAATGAGCAGTTCTTC. Residues: CASSEGQAYNEQFF.

The gene calls are TRBV7-9 and TRBJ2-7; D is uncertain. V lost 5 bases and J 2 bases, leaving 10 bases between the germline ends. Per the germline V gene, CDR1 is SEHNR and CDR2 is FQNEAQ (reference sequence). CDR3 length equals 13 residues. CDR3 nucleotide sequence: TGTGCCAGCAGCCCCCCCGGCACCTACGAGCAGTACTTC. Its translation: CASSPPGTYEQYF. The whole variable domain, filled in from reference TRBV7-9 and TRBJ2-7, reads DTGVSQNPRHKITKRGQNVTFRCDPISEHNRLYWYRQTLGQGPEFLTYFQNEAQLEKSRLLSDRFSAERPKGSFSTLEIQRTEQGDSAMYLCASSPPGTYEQYFGPGTRLTVT.

CDR3 nucleotides: TGTGCCAGCAGCGTAGGAGGGACAGGGCGCACAGATACGCAGTATTTT. Protein: CASSVGGTGRTDTQYF. This sequence joins TRBV9 and TRBJ2-3; TRBD1 matches at 9 bases. In germline, CDR1 is SGDLS, CDR2 YYNGEE. V shed 0 bases, J shed 1 base, and the junction held 3 bases outside the gene matches. The CDR3 has 16 residues.

The V and J genes are TRBV12-3 or TRBV12-4 and TRBJ2-2; D remains unclear. Trimming took off 3 bases at V and 6 bases at J, with 8 bases between the two ends. The CDR3 is made up of 13 amino acids. CDR3 in DNA: TGTGCCAGCAGTTTTGGCCAGGCCGGGGAGCTGTTTTTT. Translation: CASSFGQAGELFF.

The rearrangement links TRBV5-6 to TRBJ1-1, with D tentatively TRBD1 (5 bases). Germline V gene data show CDR1 as SGHDT and CDR2 as YYEEEE. The CDR3 sequence is 13 residues long. V lost 0 bases to trimming and J lost 4 bases, with 7 bases between them. CDR3 nucleotides: TGTGCCAGCAGCTTGGGTGGGGGCACTGAAGCTTTCTTT. Protein sequence: CASSLGGGTEAFF.

This clone was counted a single time. The chain uses TRBV5-1 and TRBJ2-3, with TRBD2 matching 12 bases. V lost 3 bases and J lost 8; bases outside the gene matches: 4. CDR1 is SGHRS, CDR2 YFSETQ, per germline. This CDR3 has 14 amino acids. Here the CDR3 reads CASSSSGGAGTQYF. As DNA, the CDR3 is TGCGCCAGCAGCTCTAGCGGGGGGGCAGGTACGCAGTATTTT.

The J gene is TRBJ1-1, the V gene TRBV5-1, with D perhaps TRBD1 (6 bases). CDR1 SGHRS and CDR2 YFSETQ come from the germline V gene. V lost 0 bases and J 0 bases, leaving 9 bases between the germline ends. This CDR3 spans 15 amino acids. This CDR3 is CASSLVGDMNTEAFF. Written as DNA, the CDR3 is TGCGCCAGCAGCTTGGTGGGGGACATGAACACTGAAGCTTTCTTT. The whole variable domain, filled in from reference TRBV5-1 and TRBJ1-1, reads KAGVTQTPRYLIKTRGQQVTLSCSPISGHRSVSWYQQTPGQGLQFLFEYFSETQRNKGNFPGRFSGRQFSNSRSEMNVSTLELGDSALYLCASSLVGDMNTEAFFGQGTRLTVV.

V and J are TRBV7-8 and TRBJ2-4; 9 bases agree with TRBD1. The germline V gene encodes CDR1 SGHVS and CDR2 FQNEAQ. This CDR3 has 16 residues. V gave up 5 bases and J gave up 3 bases; unmatched junction bases: 8. CDR3 DNA: TGTGCCAGCAGCCGAGGTTGGACAGGGGTCAAAAACATTCAGTACTTC. Its protein is CASSRGWTGVKNIQYF.

J is TRBJ1-2 and V is TRBV5-8; D gene uncertain. Germline loops: CDR1 SGHTS, CDR2 YDEGEE. Trimming took off 1 base at V and 8 bases at J, with 12 bases between the two ends. The length of the CDR3 is 13 residues. The CDR3 here is CASSLKSSRGYTF. Written as DNA, the CDR3 is TGTGCCAGCAGCTTGAAATCATCTCGGGGCTACACCTTC.

The chain employs TRBV2 and TRBJ1-5, with 8 bases matching TRBD1. Trimming took 5 bases from V and 8 from J; bases not matched to a gene: 8. Germline-derived CDR1 and CDR2 are SNHLY and FYNNEI. The CDR3 length is 14 residues. The DNA of the CDR3 is TGTGCCAGCAGTAAAGGACAGGGCTTGGAGCCCCAGCATTTT. It yields the protein CASSKGQGLEPQHF.

This chain links TRBV5-5 with TRBJ2-7; 8 bases map to TRBD1. Germline V gives CDR1 SGHKS, CDR2 YYEKEE (reference sequence). Trimming cost V 4 bases and J 0 bases; bases outside gene matches: 6. The CDR3 covers 15 residues. In DNA, the CDR3 is TGTGCCAGCAGCGACCGGACAGGGAGCTCCTACGAGCAGTACTTC. This codes for CASSDRTGSSYEQYF. The full variable domain, with the rest looked up from reference TRBV5-5 and TRBJ2-7, is DAGVTQSPTHLIKTRGQQVTLRCSPISGHKSVSWYQQVLGQGPQFIFQYYEKEERGRGNFPDRFSARQFPNYSSELNVNALLLGDSALYLCASSDRTGSSYEQYFGPGTRLTVT.

This chain links TRBV10-1 with TRBJ1-6; 8 bases match TRBD1. CDR1 and CDR2 from the germline V gene are WNHNN and SYGVQD (reference sequence). The ends lost 4 bases at V and 8 bases at J; junction bases unmatched: 4. CDR3 size: 14 residues. The CDR3 protein is CASSGGTGDSPLHF. The DNA of the CDR3 is TGCGCCAGCAGTGGAGGGACAGGTGATTCACCCCTCCACTTT.